The 29 T cell receptor beta chains listed next were all sequenced from one sample in a study of identical twins. TCRdb called the 5' RACE reads again in MiXCR, with one record for every CDR3 protein. In the table there are some 730,000 distinct CDR3 sequences, around a sixth of which are singletons. The same sample was also used in a study of T cells expressing NK-cell markers.

Sequencing was carried out using PBMCs. The source of these receptors is a woman between 18 and 30 years old in good health.

The V gene is TRBV5-1, the J gene TRBJ2-3; D uncertain. Trimming pared 8 bases from V and 9 bases from J, leaving 13 bases between. The CDR3 length is 11 residues. From germline, CDR1 is SGHRS and CDR2 YFSETQ. The CDR3 protein is CASFSGETQYF. The CDR3 DNA reads TGCGCCAGTTTCTCCGGTGAAACGCAGTATTTT.

The chain recombines TRBV4-2 with TRBJ2-7; D is uncertain. From germline, CDR1 is LGHNA and CDR2 YNFKEQ. The CDR3 sequence is 16 residues long. Trimming cost V 0 bases and J 0 bases, with 12 bases left between them. CDR3: CASSQDTPTHSYEQYF. The DNA for the CDR3 is TGTGCCAGCAGCCAAGATACCCCGACCCACTCCTACGAGCAGTACTTC.

This clonotype turned up a few times. The chain joins TRBV29-1 to TRBJ1-1; D remains ambiguous. V lost 4 bases to trimming and J lost 1 base, with 7 bases between them. The CDR3 extends over 12 amino acids. Germline V CDR1 and CDR2: SQVTM, ANQGSEA. The CDR3 protein is CSVGHQNTEAFF. The CDR3 DNA is TGCAGCGTTGGGCACCAGAACACTGAAGCTTTCTTT.

This clonotype was counted between two and nine times. This chain uses TRBV5-1 with TRBJ2-3; D is uncertain. V was cut by 0 bases and J by 0 bases, with 5 bases left in between. This CDR3 contains 14 residues. CDR1 and CDR2 from the germline V gene are SGHRS and YFSETQ. The CDR3 reads CASSLAVSTDTQYF. Written as DNA, the CDR3 is TGCGCCAGCAGCTTGGCGGTTAGCACAGATACGCAGTATTTT.

The chain links TRBV12-3 or TRBV12-4 to TRBJ2-1; tentative D call: TRBD2 (5 bases). CDR3 size: 14 residues. The V end was cut by 4 bases, the J end by 7 bases, with 14 bases between. CDR3 region: CASSSGGLRNEQFF. CDR3 in DNA: TGTGCCAGCAGTTCTGGCGGGTTAAGAAATGAGCAGTTCTTC.

This clonotype was found a few times. The rearrangement joins TRBV20-1 to TRBJ1-1; D might be TRBD1 (6 bases). Trimming removed 0 bases from V and 11 bases from J, with 16 bases in between. This CDR3 contains 13 residues. Germline assignment: CDR1 DFQATT and CDR2 SNEGSKA (reference sequence). The CDR3 sequence: CSARDMAYRAAFF. As DNA, the CDR3 is TGCAGTGCTAGAGATATGGCTTACAGGGCGGCTTTCTTT.

The genes are TRBV5-5 and TRBJ2-1, with TRBD2 identical over 9 bases. CDR3 size: 15 residues. Germline V CDR1 and CDR2: SGHKS, YYEKEE (reference sequence). V was clipped by 1 base and J by 9 bases; unmatched bases: 8. The CDR3 spells CASSLQAGGSGEQFF. CDR3 coding DNA: TGTGCCAGCAGCTTGCAAGCGGGGGGTAGTGGTGAGCAGTTCTTC.

The chain has TRBV3-1 and TRBJ2-2; 8 positions match TRBD2. V lost 7 bases and J lost 9; bases outside the gene matches: 4. CDR3 length equals 12 residues. Looked up from germline, CDR1 is LGHDT and CDR2 is YNNKEL (reference sequence). The chain's CDR3 is CASNAGGRELFF. The CDR3 DNA reads as TGTGCCAGCAACGCGGGAGGACGGGAGCTGTTTTTT.

The chain links TRBV7-2 to TRBJ1-6, with 7 positions matching TRBD1. Germline values: CDR1 SGHTA, CDR2 FQGNSA. The CDR3 consists of 15 residues. V was pared by 4 bases and J by 5 bases, with 5 bases of the junction left unmatched. The CDR3 sequence is CASSYAGTDNSPLHF. The CDR3, as DNA: TGTGCCAGCAGCTATGCCGGGACAGATAATTCACCCCTCCACTTT.

This clonotype was seen more than once but under ten times. The rearrangement uses TRBV15 and TRBJ2-3; D gene uncertain. This CDR3 has 12 amino acids. V was clipped by 1 base and J by 6 bases, with 5 bases between them. The germline gives CDR1 LNHNV, CDR2 YYDKDF (reference sequence). In DNA form, the CDR3 reads TGTGCCACCAGCAGAGGGTGGGATACGCAGTATTTT. Its protein product is CATSRGWDTQYF.

The chain recombines TRBV20-1 with TRBJ2-3, with 10 bases identical to TRBD2. Germline V gene data show CDR1 as DFQATT and CDR2 as SNEGSKA (reference sequence). CDR3 length: 15 amino acids. V lost 5 bases, J lost 3 bases, and 8 bases stayed unmatched. The CDR3 sequence: CSAPNSGRTTDTQYF. Here the CDR3 DNA reads TGCAGTGCTCCTAATAGCGGGAGGACTACAGATACGCAGTATTTT.

This chain joins TRBV5-1 and TRBJ2-7, with TRBD1 matching 7 bases. The germline V gene has CDR1 SGHRS and CDR2 YFSETQ. This CDR3 has 15 amino acids. V lost 5 bases and J lost 0; bases outside the gene matches: 8. The CDR3 reads CASRYRTGDSYEQYF. The DNA for the CDR3 is TGCGCCAGCAGATATCGGACAGGCGACTCCTACGAGCAGTACTTC.

The CDR3 loop reads CASTSDPGRPKWNTIYF. The CDR3 DNA sequence: TGTGCCAGCACCAGCGACCCTGGACGACCTAAGTGGAACACCATATATTTT. This chain joins TRBV6-2 or TRBV6-3 and TRBJ1-3; no reliable D call. The V and J ends lost 7 bases and 7 bases respectively, with 26 bases between them. The CDR3 sequence is 17 residues long. Germline V gives CDR1 MNHEY, CDR2 SVGEGT.

The table lists this clonotype with a few counts. V usage is TRBV7-3 and J usage is TRBJ1-2, with D perhaps matching TRBD1 (5 bases). Germline CDR1 is SGHTA and CDR2 is FQGTGA. Trimming took off 8 bases at V and 6 bases at J, with 10 bases between the two ends. This CDR3 region has 11 residues. CDR3 sequence: CASQWGHGYTF. In DNA form, the CDR3 reads TGTGCCAGCCAGTGGGGCCATGGCTACACCTTC.

CDR3 in DNA: TGTGCCAGCAGTTACCCGAGTCTTGGGTACAATGAGCAGTTCTTC. This gives the protein CASSYPSLGYNEQFF. The V call is TRBV6-5, the J call TRBJ2-1; no clear D. This CDR3 has 15 residues. Germline V CDR1 and CDR2: MNHEY, SVGAGI. Trimming removed 2 bases from V and 4 bases from J, with 12 bases in between.

In its sample, this clonotype was seen a few times. The chain is built from TRBV12-3 or TRBV12-4 and TRBJ2-3; TRBD2 aligns across 8 bases. V shed 8 bases and J 4 bases; nucleotides not matched to a gene: 5. The CDR3 runs 13 residues. This chain's CDR3 is CASSGGVADTQYF. The DNA of the CDR3 is TGTGCCAGCTCGGGGGGGGTCGCAGATACGCAGTATTTT.

This clonotype was observed a few times. The V and J genes are TRBV20-1 and TRBJ2-1, with 8 nucleotides matching TRBD2. CDR1 and CDR2 (germline): DFQATT, SNEGSKA (reference sequence). CDR3 length: 12 amino acids. Trimming at V came to 6 bases and at J to 7 bases, leaving 5 bases not matched to a gene. Here the CDR3 DNA reads TGCAGTGCCACGCCGGGAGGGAATGAGCAGTTCTTC. It is translated as CSATPGGNEQFF.

This clonotype was seen ten or more times. One end of the junction is discordant with germline, which a read error may explain. The rearrangement joins TRBV20-1 to TRBJ2-1; 10 bases are a match to TRBD2. CDR1 and CDR2 from the germline V gene are DFQATT and SNEGSKA (reference sequence). CDR3 length: 15 residues. The CDR3 loop reads CSARGLAVSYNEQFF. CDR3 nucleotide sequence: TGCAGTGCGAGAGGACTAGCGGTTTCCTACAATGAGCAGTTCTTC.

This chain uses TRBV7-9 with TRBJ2-5; TRBD2 is a possible D gene (6 bases). Deletions cut 4 bases from V and 7 bases from J, with 25 bases between. CDR3 length equals 17 residues. The germline V gene encodes CDR1 SEHNR and CDR2 FQNEAQ (reference sequence). CDR3 DNA sequence: TGTGCCAGCAGCTCCCTTCAGTTAGACGGAATCGGGGGGACCCAGTACTTC. Protein sequence: CASSSLQLDGIGGTQYF.

This sequence joins TRBV7-9 and TRBJ2-7; tentatively, D is TRBD2 (6 bases). CDR1 and CDR2 (germline): SEHNR, FQNEAQ (reference sequence). Trimming removed 4 bases at V and 6 bases at J, with 16 bases between. CDR3 size: 14 residues. In DNA form, the CDR3 reads TGTGCCAGCAGCTCGGGTAGCGGAGTCTCCGAGCAGTACTTC. It is translated as CASSSGSGVSEQYF.

The chain couples TRBV21-1 to TRBJ2-3; whether TRBD2, the table's D call, matches the DNA was not checked. TRBV21-1 is a known pseudogene. The CDR3 consists of 16 residues. Here the CDR3 reads CATSPSDEWLTDTQYF. The CDR3 nucleotides are TGTGCCACCTCTCCTAGCGACGAGTGGTTGACAGATACGCAGTATTTT.

The J gene is TRBJ1-2, the V gene TRBV6-5; no definite D call. CDR1 and CDR2 (germline): MNHEY, SVGAGI. The CDR3 is 13 amino acids. The V gene lost 2 bases and the J gene lost 8 bases, with 12 bases spanning the gap. CDR3 coding DNA: TGTGCCAGCAGTTACAATCCGGGTGGCGGCTACACCTTC. Protein sequence: CASSYNPGGGYTF.

CDR3 loop: CASKQGREYNEQFF. CDR3 sequence (DNA): TGTGCCAGCAAACAAGGTCGGGAGTACAATGAGCAGTTCTTC. J is TRBJ2-1 and V is TRBV2; D might be TRBD2 (6 bases). Germline V gene data show CDR1 as SNHLY and CDR2 as FYNNEI. With 7 bases removed from V and 4 bases from J, the gap between germline ends came to 14 bases. The CDR3 runs to 14 residues.

This chain connects TRBV29-1 to TRBJ2-2; D may be TRBD1 (6 bases). Trimming pared 5 bases from V and 7 bases from J, leaving 14 bases between. Germline V gives CDR1 SQVTM, CDR2 ANQGSEA. CDR3 length: 13 residues. The CDR3 is CSVSDSLLGELFF. CDR3 DNA sequence: TGCAGCGTTTCGGACAGCCTCCTCGGGGAGCTGTTTTTT.

In its sample, this clonotype was seen a few times. The chain has TRBV20-1 and TRBJ2-7; TRBD2 matches 12 bases. The germline CDR1 and CDR2 sequences are DFQATT and SNEGSKA (reference sequence). This CDR3 has 14 residues. V gave up 6 bases and J gave up 7 bases; unmatched junction bases: 10. In DNA, the CDR3 is TGCAGTGCCCCAACTAGCGGGGGGCGGAGGGAGCAGTACTTC. It codes for CSAPTSGGRREQYF.

In its sample, this clonotype was seen a few times. The chain has TRBV20-1 and TRBJ2-5; possibly TRBD1 or TRBD2 for D (5 bases each). Germline V gives CDR1 DFQATT, CDR2 SNEGSKA (reference sequence). The V and J ends lost 6 bases and 0 bases respectively, with 14 bases between them. The CDR3 is 14 residues long. CDR3 sequence reads: CSAGVGSNQETQYF. DNA for the CDR3: TGCAGTGCGGGGGTGGGGAGCAACCAAGAGACCCAGTACTTC.

This clonotype was counted between two and nine times. In nucleotides, the CDR3 is TGTGCCAGCAGTAGAGAAGAAACAGATACGCAGTATTTT. It yields the protein CASSREETDTQYF. The chain joins TRBV12-3 or TRBV12-4 to TRBJ2-3; unclear D gene. V was cut by 5 bases and J by 3 bases, with 9 bases left in between. The CDR3 runs 13 residues.

This clonotype has just a few counts. The rearrangement uses TRBV15 and TRBJ2-1; unclear D gene. The germline V gene has CDR1 LNHNV and CDR2 YYDKDF (reference sequence). There are 17 residues in the CDR3. Trimming removed 3 bases from V and 0 bases from J, with 15 bases in between. DNA of the CDR3: TGTGCCACCAGCAGGGACCCCCCAGGCTACTCCTACAATGAGCAGTTCTTC. This translates into CATSRDPPGYSYNEQFF.

This clonotype showed up many times. This sequence joins TRBV4-3 and TRBJ2-3; TRBD2 might be the D (7 bases). Trimming took off 5 bases at V and 2 bases at J, with 23 bases between the two ends. CDR1 is LGHNA, CDR2 YSLEER, per germline. The CDR3 contains 18 residues. The CDR3 coding sequence is TGCGCCAGCAGCTCGTCAGGGGAGGGCCGTAACCCCACAGATACGCAGTATTTT. Its translation is CASSSSGEGRNPTDTQYF.